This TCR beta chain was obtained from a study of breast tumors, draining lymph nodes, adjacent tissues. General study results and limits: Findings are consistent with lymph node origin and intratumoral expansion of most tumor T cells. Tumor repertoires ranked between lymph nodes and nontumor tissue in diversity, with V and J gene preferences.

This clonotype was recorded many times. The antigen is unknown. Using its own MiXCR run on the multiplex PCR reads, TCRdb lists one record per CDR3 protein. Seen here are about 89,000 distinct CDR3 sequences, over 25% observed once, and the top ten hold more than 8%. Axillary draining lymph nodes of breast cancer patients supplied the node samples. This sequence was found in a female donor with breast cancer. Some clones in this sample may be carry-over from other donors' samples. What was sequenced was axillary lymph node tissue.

In DNA, the CDR3 is TGTGCCAGCAGCTTAGAGTTCGTATGGGATACGCAGTATTTT. It codes for CASSLEFVWDTQYF. The rearrangement links TRBV7-2 to TRBJ2-3; D gene uncertain. The ends were cut back, 1 base at V and 6 bases at J, with 11 bases in the middle. Germline CDR1 SGHTA, CDR2 FQGNSA. The CDR3 totals 14 residues.